The 8 T cell receptor beta chains below were found in one sample sequenced in a study of T cell responses to AZD1222 COVID-19 vaccine. The repertoire was sequenced with immunoSEQ multiplex PCR; TCRdb's copy has only in-frame clones and lacks some. The data contain 150,000 to 200,000 clones, around 92% of them singletons. The sample in question was peripheral blood, obtained 28 days after the second AZD1222 dose. All receptors derive from an adult who received the AZD1222 COVID-19 vaccine.

The chain employs TRBV5-1 and TRBJ2-3; the D gene is possibly TRBD1 (5 bases). CDR3 length: 14 residues. Between the trimmed V and J ends, which lost 5 bases and 6 bases, there was a span of 16 bases. Germline V gene lookup returns CDR1 SGHRS and CDR2 YFSETQ. This chain's CDR3 is CASSLSQKGDTQYF. The CDR3, as DNA: TGCGCCAGCAGTTTAAGTCAGAAGGGGGATACGCAGTATTTT.

The J gene is TRBJ1-1, the V gene TRBV2; D not resolved. The V gene lost 2 bases and the J gene lost 11 bases, with 15 bases spanning the gap. The CDR3 consists of 13 residues. CDR1 SNHLY and CDR2 FYNNEI come from the germline V gene. The CDR3 region has the DNA TGTGCCAGCAGTGAACAGACCCCCTGGGGTGCTTTCTTT. Amino acids: CASSEQTPWGAFF. Supplemented by reference TRBV2 and TRBJ1-1, the full variable domain reads EPEVTQTPSHQVTQMGQEVILRCVPISNHLYFYWYRQILGQKVEFLVSFYNNEISEKSEIFDDQFSVERPDGSNFTLKIRSTKLEDSAMYFCASSEQTPWGAFFGQGTRLTVV.

The chain is built from TRBV6-5 and TRBJ1-1; D not resolved. The CDR3 is 14 residues long. V lost 5 bases and J 4 bases, leaving 14 bases between the germline ends. Per germline, CDR1 MNHEY and CDR2 SVGAGI. The CDR3 DNA is TGTGCCAGCAGTCGTTGGAGGGAGGGCACTGAAGCTTTCTTT. It encodes CASSRWREGTEAFF.

The chain has TRBV7-3 and TRBJ1-2, with a weak D call TRBD1 (5 bases). Germline CDR1 reads SGHTA; CDR2 reads FQGTGA. V was shortened by 2 bases and J by 1 base, with 8 bases between the two germline ends. The CDR3 spans 14 residues. DNA of the CDR3: TGTGCCAGCAGCTTAGGGGCGGATAACTATGGCTACACCTTC. It encodes CASSLGADNYGYTF.

This clone occurred once. The chain links TRBV2 to TRBJ1-2, with a weak D call TRBD1 (5 bases). Germline CDR1 SNHLY, CDR2 FYNNEI. V was trimmed by 2 bases and J by 4 bases, leaving 17 bases between them. The CDR3 loop spans 16 amino acids. The CDR3 loop is CASSEWRGGTGYGYTF. In DNA form, the CDR3 reads TGTGCCAGCAGTGAATGGCGGGGGGGAACAGGCTATGGCTACACCTTC.

This clone was picked up one time. The V and J genes are TRBV28 and TRBJ1-1; D is unclear. V lost 3 bases, J lost 9 bases, and 14 bases lay in between. The CDR3 totals 13 residues. Per germline, CDR1 MDHEN and CDR2 SYDVKM. CDR3 residues: CASSLREIDQAFF. Written as DNA, the CDR3 is TGTGCCAGCAGTTTGCGGGAGATAGACCAAGCTTTCTTT.

This sequence joins TRBV5-1 and TRBJ1-2, with TRBD1 identical over 7 bases. The V and J ends lost 4 bases and 4 bases, in that order; junction bases with no gene match: 7. The CDR3 totals 14 residues. Germline assignment: CDR1 SGHRS and CDR2 YFSETQ. The CDR3 DNA sequence: TGCGCCAGCAGCCCGGTCGGGACAGTCTATGGCTACACCTTC. This translates into CASSPVGTVYGYTF. The variable domain in full, completed from reference TRBV5-1 and TRBJ1-2, reads KAGVTQTPRYLIKTRGQQVTLSCSPISGHRSVSWYQQTPGQGLQFLFEYFSETQRNKGNFPGRFSGRQFSNSRSEMNVSTLELGDSALYLCASSPVGTVYGYTFGSGTRLTVV.

CDR3 loop: CASTIEGRGLRGYTF. CDR3 in DNA: TGTGCCAGCACCATAGAGGGCAGGGGGCTACGAGGCTACACCTTC. This chain uses TRBV9 with TRBJ1-2, with 8 bases matching TRBD1. The CDR3 covers 15 residues. With V trimmed by 6 bases and J by 8 bases, 15 bases remained unmatched. Germline V lookup: CDR1 SGDLS, CDR2 YYNGEE.